Reported below is one T cell receptor (beta chain). The CDR3 carries no conserved terminal phenylalanine or tryptophan, so it likely arises from a read error. Because the CDR3's place on the DNA is in doubt, the DNA is left out and the CDR3 is given as listed by TCRdb. The data originate from a study of shared clonotypes between healthy human individuals. The germline V gene has CDR1 MDHEN and CDR2 SYDVKM. The CDR3 numbers 14 amino acids, ends counted. Produced via immunoSEQ multiplex PCR; TCRdb's table is partial and in-frame only. The table includes 850,000 to 1,100,000 clones, 60% to 85% detected once.

The sequenced sample was memory CD4+ T cells from PBMCs. Subset noted: CD45RA-negative fraction. The gene calls are TRBV28 and TRBJ1-2. The source of this sequence is a man aged 18 to 30 in good health. Some clones in this sample may be carry-over from other donors' samples. The CDR3 spells CASSSINAFPTLLV.